This TCR beta chain was captured in a study of CD8 T cells in Susac syndrome. The RNA input was roughly 0.45 to 1 ug, and it was reverse transcribed with random hexamers. Amplification of TCR beta CDR3 spanned 54 Vbeta and 13 Jbeta via immunoSEQ multiplex PCR. TCRdb redid the calling of the immunoSEQ multiplex PCR reads with MiXCR, one entry per CDR3 protein. The sample records around 200,000 distinct CDR3 sequences, about 95% being singletons. The CDR3 loop spans 16 amino acids. CDR1 and CDR2 from the germline V gene are SGHVS and FNYEAQ. V was pared by 6 bases and J by 4 bases, with 12 bases of the junction left unmatched. Isolation of CD8+ and CD4+ T cells was performed negatively, whereas enrichment of TEMRA cells was done by FACS.

The gene calls are TRBV7-6 and TRBJ2-5, with 9 bases lining up with TRBD1. Sequenced sample: CD4+ T cells from PBMCs. The clonotype was recovered from a human donor with multiple sclerosis. The CDR3 sequence: CASSRIQGAFVETQYF. The CDR3 nucleotides are TGTGCCAGCAGTCGTATACAGGGGGCATTTGTAGAGACCCAGTACTTC.